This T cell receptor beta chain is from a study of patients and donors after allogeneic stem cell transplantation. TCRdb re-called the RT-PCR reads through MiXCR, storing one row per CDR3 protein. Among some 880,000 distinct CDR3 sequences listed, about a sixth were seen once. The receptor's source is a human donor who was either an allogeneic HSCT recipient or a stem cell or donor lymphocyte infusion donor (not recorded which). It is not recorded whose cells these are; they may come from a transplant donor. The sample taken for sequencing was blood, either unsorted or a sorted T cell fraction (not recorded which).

The CDR3 reads CASSYSPGGGYEQYF. In DNA, the CDR3 is TGTGCCAGCAGTTACTCTCCCGGGGGAGGCTACGAGCAGTACTTC. This chain links TRBV6-5 with TRBJ2-7, with D possibly TRBD2 on 6 matching bases. CDR3 length: 15 residues. The ends were cut back, 0 bases at V and 3 bases at J, with 12 bases in the middle. From germline, CDR1 is MNHEY and CDR2 SVGAGI.